Listed below are T cell receptor beta chains from one sample, sequenced in a study of HIV-infected patients and healthy controls. TCRdb reprocessed the 5' RACE reads via MiXCR and lists one record per CDR3 protein. The sample contains some 8,500 distinct CDR3 sequences, 8% of which appear only once. Sequences were derived from blood, sampled before antiretroviral therapy. Receptors originate from an adult with HIV infection. The donor label of this sample is uncertain. Both conserved end residues are part of each CDR3. D genes are given only for firm matches. Clone size is stated in some rows and not others, as once, few, many or a class when expanded.

cdr3_length: 13
j_call: TRBJ2-7
d_call: -
clone_size: large
v_call: TRBV28
cdr3_aa: CASSLGVSYEQYF
cdr3_nt: TGTGCCAGCAGTTTAGGGGTCTCCTACGAGCAGTACTTC

cdr3_length: 14
j_call: TRBJ2-1
d_call: TRBD1
clone_size: few
v_call: TRBV20-1
cdr3_aa: CSADRDRGTNEQFF
cdr3_nt: TGCAGTGCTGATAGGGACAGGGGGACCAATGAGCAGTTCTTC

cdr3_length: 12
j_call: TRBJ1-1
d_call: -
clone_size: few
v_call: TRBV6-1
cdr3_aa: CASKSGNTEAFF
cdr3_nt: TGTGCCAGCAAGTCCGGAAACACTGAAGCTTTCTTT

cdr3_length: 18
j_call: TRBJ1-4
d_call: -
clone_size: many
v_call: TRBV27
cdr3_aa: CASRHTAQGLTTNEKLFF
cdr3_nt: TGTGCCAGCAGGCATACCGCCCAGGGGTTAACAACTAATGAAAAACTGTTTTTT

cdr3_length: 16
j_call: TRBJ1-1
d_call: TRBD1
clone_size: medium-sized
v_call: TRBV11-2
cdr3_aa: CASSLVEGARGTEAFF
cdr3_nt: TGTGCCAGCAGCTTAGTTGAGGGGGCGAGGGGCACTGAAGCTTTCTTT

cdr3_length: 14
j_call: TRBJ1-6
d_call: -
clone_size: many
v_call: TRBV2
cdr3_aa: CASSGQLGRSPLHF
cdr3_nt: TGTGCCAGCAGCGGACAGCTAGGGCGGTCACCCCTCCACTTT

cdr3_length: 16
j_call: TRBJ2-7
d_call: -
clone_size: -
v_call: TRBV4-1
cdr3_aa: CASSQDSQVPTYEQYF
cdr3_nt: TGCGCCAGCAGCCAAGATTCACAGGTTCCAACCTACGAGCAGTACTTC

cdr3_length: 13
j_call: TRBJ2-5
d_call: -
clone_size: many
v_call: TRBV10-2
cdr3_aa: CASSEGWKETQYF
cdr3_nt: TGCGCCAGCAGTGAGGGGTGGAAGGAGACCCAGTACTTC

cdr3_length: 15
j_call: TRBJ2-7
d_call: -
clone_size: -
v_call: TRBV5-6
cdr3_aa: CASSLVRTDLGEQYF
cdr3_nt: TGTGCCAGCAGCTTGGTCAGGACCGATCTTGGGGAGCAGTACTTC

cdr3_length: 15
j_call: TRBJ2-1
d_call: TRBD1
clone_size: many
v_call: TRBV27
cdr3_aa: CASSLSDRDLYEQFF
cdr3_nt: TGTGCCAGCAGTTTATCTGACAGGGATCTTTATGAGCAGTTCTTC

cdr3_length: 15
j_call: TRBJ1-1
d_call: -
clone_size: many
v_call: TRBV20-1
cdr3_aa: CSARGGIGGSTEAFF
cdr3_nt: TGCAGTGCTAGAGGGGGGATTGGAGGGAGCACTGAAGCTTTCTTT

cdr3_length: 13
j_call: TRBJ2-5
d_call: -
clone_size: many
v_call: TRBV2
cdr3_aa: CASSPNRGETQYF
cdr3_nt: TGTGCCAGCAGCCCAAATAGAGGGGAGACCCAGTACTTC

cdr3_length: 13
j_call: TRBJ2-5
d_call: -
clone_size: -
v_call: TRBV9
cdr3_aa: CASSVGLVETQYF
cdr3_nt: TGTGCCAGCAGCGTAGGTCTAGTGGAGACCCAGTACTTC

cdr3_length: 15
j_call: TRBJ2-5
d_call: TRBD2
clone_size: hyperexpanded
v_call: TRBV28
cdr3_aa: CASSPTSGRQETQYF
cdr3_nt: TGTGCCAGCAGTCCGACTAGCGGGAGACAAGAGACCCAGTACTTC

cdr3_length: 14
j_call: TRBJ1-5
d_call: -
clone_size: many
v_call: TRBV6-1
cdr3_aa: CASNNRDSNQPQHF
cdr3_nt: TGTGCCAGCAACAACCGGGACAGCAATCAGCCCCAGCATTTT

cdr3_length: 16
j_call: TRBJ2-3
d_call: TRBD2
clone_size: many
v_call: TRBV9
cdr3_aa: CASSTHGGGRTDTQYF
cdr3_nt: TGTGCCAGCAGCACCCACGGGGGGGGGCGCACAGATACGCAGTATTTT

cdr3_length: 10
j_call: TRBJ2-5
d_call: -
clone_size: many
v_call: TRBV2
cdr3_aa: CASRAGAQYF
cdr3_nt: TGTGCCAGCAGGGCCGGGGCCCAGTACTTC

cdr3_length: 14
j_call: TRBJ1-2
d_call: -
clone_size: -
v_call: TRBV19
cdr3_aa: CASSIHTTNYGYTF
cdr3_nt: TGTGCCAGTAGTATCCATACAACTAACTATGGCTACACCTTC

cdr3_length: 11
j_call: TRBJ2-1
d_call: -
clone_size: few
v_call: TRBV5-1
cdr3_aa: CASSYNNEQFF
cdr3_nt: TGCGCCAGCAGCTACAACAATGAGCAGTTCTTC

cdr3_length: 16
j_call: TRBJ1-3
d_call: -
clone_size: many
v_call: TRBV4-1
cdr3_aa: CASSQDDASSGNTIYF
cdr3_nt: TGCGCCAGCAGCCAGGACGACGCCTCCTCTGGAAACACCATATATTTT

cdr3_length: 15
j_call: TRBJ1-1
d_call: -
clone_size: -
v_call: TRBV11-2
cdr3_aa: CASSLDPRMNTEAFF
cdr3_nt: TGTGCCAGCAGCTTAGATCCCCGTATGAACACTGAAGCTTTCTTT

cdr3_length: 11
j_call: TRBJ2-7
d_call: -
clone_size: few
v_call: TRBV29-1
cdr3_aa: CSVGQSPEQYF
cdr3_nt: TGCAGCGTCGGACAGAGCCCCGAGCAGTACTTC

cdr3_length: 12
j_call: TRBJ2-3
d_call: -
clone_size: -
v_call: TRBV7-9
cdr3_aa: CARSGTGDTQYF
cdr3_nt: TGTGCCAGATCAGGAACAGGAGATACGCAGTATTTT